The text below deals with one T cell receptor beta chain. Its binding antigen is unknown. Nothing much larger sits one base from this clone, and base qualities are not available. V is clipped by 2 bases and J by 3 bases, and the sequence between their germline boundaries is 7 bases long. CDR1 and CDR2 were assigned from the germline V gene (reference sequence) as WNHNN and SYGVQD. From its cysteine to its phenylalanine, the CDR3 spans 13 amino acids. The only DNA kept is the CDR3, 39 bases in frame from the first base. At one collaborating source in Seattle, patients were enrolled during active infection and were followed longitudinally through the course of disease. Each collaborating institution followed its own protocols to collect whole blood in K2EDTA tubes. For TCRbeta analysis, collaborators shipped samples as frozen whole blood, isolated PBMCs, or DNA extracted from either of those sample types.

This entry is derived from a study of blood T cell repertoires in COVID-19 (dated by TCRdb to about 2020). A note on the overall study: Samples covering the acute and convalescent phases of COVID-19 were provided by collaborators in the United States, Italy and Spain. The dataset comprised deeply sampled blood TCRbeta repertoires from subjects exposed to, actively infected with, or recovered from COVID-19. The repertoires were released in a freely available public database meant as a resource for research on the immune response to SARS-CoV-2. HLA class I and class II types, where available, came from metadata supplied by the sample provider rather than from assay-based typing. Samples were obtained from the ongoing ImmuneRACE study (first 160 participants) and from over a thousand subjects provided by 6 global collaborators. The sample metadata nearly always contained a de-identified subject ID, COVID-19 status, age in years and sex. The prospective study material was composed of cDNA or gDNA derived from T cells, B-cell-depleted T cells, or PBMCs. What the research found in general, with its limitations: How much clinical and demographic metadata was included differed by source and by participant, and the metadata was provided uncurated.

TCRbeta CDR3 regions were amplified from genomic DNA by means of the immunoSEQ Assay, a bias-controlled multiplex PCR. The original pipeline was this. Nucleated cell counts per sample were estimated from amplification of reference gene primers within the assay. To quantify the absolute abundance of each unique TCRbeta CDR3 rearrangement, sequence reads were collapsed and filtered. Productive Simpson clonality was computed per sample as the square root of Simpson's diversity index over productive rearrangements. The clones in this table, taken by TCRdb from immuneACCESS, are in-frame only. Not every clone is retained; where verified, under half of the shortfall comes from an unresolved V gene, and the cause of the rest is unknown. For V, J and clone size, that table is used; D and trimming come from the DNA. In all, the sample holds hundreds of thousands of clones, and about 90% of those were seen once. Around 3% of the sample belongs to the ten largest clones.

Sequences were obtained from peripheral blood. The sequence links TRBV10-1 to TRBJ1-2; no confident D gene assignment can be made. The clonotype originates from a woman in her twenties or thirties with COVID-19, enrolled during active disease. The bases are TGCGCCAGCAGTGAGGTCCGGGACTATGGCTACACCTTC. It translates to CASSEVRDYGYTF.